This entry concerns a single T cell receptor (beta chain). The sample originates from a study of blood T cell repertoires in COVID-19. Whole-study context: The study drew acute and convalescent COVID-19 samples from the United States, Italy and Spain. Sources were T cells, B-cell-depleted T cells, or PBMCs; the material itself was cDNA or gDNA.

Original processing notes: Amplification of reference gene primers provided the estimated nucleated cell counts. Using immunoSEQ multiplex PCR, the repertoire was profiled, and TCRdb retains in-frame clones only, with some absent. From that table come the V and J calls and clone size; the DNA was used to work out D and trimming. The table has about 110,000 clones, 82% seen once. This CDR3 has 15 residues. Germline lookup yields CDR1 SGDLS and CDR2 YYNGEE. With 4 bases removed from V and 2 bases from J, the gap between germline ends came to 12 bases. Material for sequencing was peripheral blood. The TCR sequence derives from a woman aged 60-70 years with acute or convalescent COVID-19. The V call is TRBV9, the J call TRBJ1-4, with no clear D. The DNA for the CDR3 is TGTGCCAGCAGCTCGGGTAGAGACACTAATGAAAAACTGTTTTTT. Protein product: CASSSGRDTNEKLFF.